The 24 T cell receptor beta chains reported below all come from one sample, sequenced in a study of response to subunit inactivated influenza vaccine. MiXCR, applied by TCRdb to the RT-PCR reads, yields one record per CDR3 protein. The data hold about half a million distinct CDR3 sequences, with roughly 9.8% observed a single time. The starting material was PBMCs from blood, obtained more than 35 days after vaccination. All receptors derive from a man aged 50-60 years who received an inactivated influenza vaccine.

The chain links TRBV9 to TRBJ1-6, with D hard to call. Germline V gene data show CDR1 as SGDLS and CDR2 as YYNGEE. The CDR3 covers 16 residues. V shed 2 bases and J shed 6 bases, with 15 bases lying between them. DNA for the CDR3: TGTGCCAGCAGCGTCTCAGGCCCGGGGAGTAATTCACCCCTCCACTTT. Protein product: CASSVSGPGSNSPLHF.

The CDR3 DNA reads TGTGCCAGCAGTTTCGCGGGAGGGCAGTCCGGTGAGCAGTTCTTC. Protein product: CASSFAGGQSGEQFF. The J gene is TRBJ2-1, the V gene TRBV28, with 9 bases aligning to TRBD2. CDR3 length: 15 amino acids. In germline, CDR1 is MDHEN, CDR2 SYDVKM. V lost 3 bases, J lost 9 bases, and 9 bases stayed unmatched.

This clonotype has a count of ten or more. The rearrangement uses TRBV20-1 and TRBJ2-7; TRBD1 agrees at 8 bases. V shed 3 bases, J shed 3 bases, and the junction held 1 base outside the gene matches. This CDR3 region has 12 residues. CDR1 DFQATT and CDR2 SNEGSKA come from the germline V gene (reference sequence). The CDR3 coding sequence is TGCAGTGCTAGCAGGGGGCGCTACGAGCAGTACTTC. This gives the protein CSASRGRYEQYF.

The sample holds many counts of this clonotype. In DNA, the CDR3 is TGCAGTGCTGGGGGCGGCGGCACCGGGGAGCTGTTTTTT. Residues: CSAGGGGTGELFF. V usage is TRBV20-1 and J usage is TRBJ2-2; D might be TRBD1 (6 bases). Germline CDR1 DFQATT, CDR2 SNEGSKA (reference sequence). Trimming left V 5 bases short and J 4 bases short, with 11 bases between. CDR3 size: 13 residues.

The table lists this clonotype with many counts. This chain joins TRBV21-1 and TRBJ1-2; the D call of TRBD1 is as the table states it, not checked on the DNA. TRBV21-1 is a pseudogene. This CDR3 region has 16 residues. The CDR3 sequence: CASSNSRPNPNYGYTF. The CDR3 nucleotides read TGTGCCAGCAGCAATTCCCGTCCAAACCCTAACTATGGCTACACCTTC.

This clonotype was recorded a few times. The CDR3 nucleotides are TGTGCCATCAAAAAGACTAGCGGGGGGGCCGCCTACAATGAGCAGTTCTTC. It yields the protein CAIKKTSGGAAYNEQFF. The chain links TRBV10-3 to TRBJ2-1; 14 bases agree with TRBD2. Germline values: CDR1 ENHRY, CDR2 SYGVKD. Trimming took 7 bases from V and 2 from J; bases not matched to a gene: 7. The CDR3 runs 17 residues.

The chain combines TRBV6-5 with TRBJ1-6; tentative D call: TRBD1 (5 bases). V gave up 0 bases and J gave up 9 bases, with 9 bases separating them. The CDR3 extends over 14 amino acids. Germline V gene lookup returns CDR1 MNHEY and CDR2 SVGAGI. CDR3 in DNA: TGTGCCAGCAGTTACTCAGGGGAAGTTTCACCCCTCCACTTT. Protein sequence: CASSYSGEVSPLHF.

The table lists this clonotype with a few counts. The genes are TRBV5-1 and TRBJ2-2, with 8 bases identical to TRBD1. V lost 3 bases to trimming and J lost 9 bases; unmatched junction nucleotides: 10. The CDR3 sequence is 15 residues long. Germline CDR1 is SGHRS and CDR2 is YFSETQ. The DNA for the CDR3 is TGCGCCAGCAGCTCAGGACAGGGCCCTCACCGGGAGCTGTTTTTT. Protein sequence: CASSSGQGPHRELFF.

This clonotype was seen many times. The chain employs TRBV7-3 and TRBJ2-1; D not certain. CDR3 length: 13 amino acids. The V end lost 1 base, the J end lost 5 bases, and 6 bases lay between the germline ends. CDR1 SGHTA and CDR2 FQGTGA come from the germline V gene. The CDR3 here is CASSLSFDNEQFF. CDR3 nucleotides: TGTGCCAGCAGCTTAAGTTTTGACAATGAGCAGTTCTTC.

This clonotype was observed a few times. The rearrangement joins TRBV4-3 to TRBJ2-7, with TRBD2 matching over 13 bases. From germline, CDR1 is LGHNA and CDR2 YSLEER. The CDR3 sequence is 18 residues long. Germline trimming cut 0 bases from V and 2 bases from J; bases unmatched to any gene: 7. The CDR3 sequence: CASSQDRTSGSFAYEQYF. Written as DNA, the CDR3 is TGCGCCAGCAGCCAAGATCGGACTAGCGGGAGTTTCGCCTACGAGCAGTACTTC.

Comments on this clonotype: The junction shows a germline mismatch at one end, possibly a read error. This chain uses TRBV20-1 with TRBJ1-4; tentative D call: TRBD1 (5 bases). CDR3 length equals 12 residues. The germline V gene encodes CDR1 DFQATT and CDR2 SNEGSKA (reference sequence). The CDR3 is CSARVGGTGLKF. The CDR3 DNA sequence: TGCAGTGCTAGAGTGGGGGGAACAGGTCTGAAGTTT.

This clonotype was counted ten times or more. V and J are TRBV6-2 or TRBV6-3 and TRBJ2-3; D remains ambiguous. The V end lost 0 bases, the J end lost 6 bases, and 7 bases lay between the germline ends. The CDR3 totals 13 residues. CDR1 and CDR2 (germline): MNHEY, SVGEGT. The CDR3 DNA reads as TGTGCCAGCAGTTACTCCGGGCAGGATACGCAGTATTTT. Translated: CASSYSGQDTQYF.

In this sample, this clonotype turned up many times. This chain connects TRBV29-1 to TRBJ1-1; 8 bases agree with TRBD1. J gave up 1 base and V 6 bases, and 7 bases lay outside the gene matches. Per germline, CDR1 SQVTM and CDR2 ANQGSEA. The CDR3 runs 14 residues. CDR3 in DNA: TGCAGCGTACCCGGACAGGGAGGGAACACTGAAGCTTTCTTT. Residues: CSVPGQGGNTEAFF. The full variable domain, its missing parts supplied by reference TRBV29-1 and TRBJ1-1, is SAVISQKPSRDICQRGTSLTIQCQVDSQVTMMFWYRQQPGQSLTLIATANQGSEATYESGFVIDKFPISRPNLTFSTLTVSNMSPEDSSIYLCSVPGQGGNTEAFFGQGTRLTVV.

This clonotype was seen many times. The CDR3 protein is CASSGTGRLEAFF. CDR3 DNA: TGCGCCAGCAGCGGGACAGGGCGACTCGAGGCTTTCTTT. The chain recombines TRBV5-1 with TRBJ1-1; the match to TRBD1 covers 9 bases. V was clipped by 4 bases and J by 11 bases; unmatched bases: 9. Germline V CDR1 and CDR2: SGHRS, YFSETQ. The CDR3 is 13 amino acids. The full variable domain, its missing parts supplied by reference TRBV5-1 and TRBJ1-1, is KAGVTQTPRYLIKTRGQQVTLSCSPISGHRSVSWYQQTPGQGLQFLFEYFSETQRNKGNFPGRFSGRQFSNSRSEMNVSTLELGDSALYLCASSGTGRLEAFFGQGTRLTVV.

This clonotype was detected only a few times. The chain is built from TRBV24-1 and TRBJ2-7; 9 bases match TRBD1. The CDR3 has 12 amino acids. Germline CDR1 KGHDR, CDR2 SFDVKD. The trim removed 7 bases at V and 5 bases at J, leaving 2 bases unmatched. The CDR3 protein is CATRGDRDEQYF. CDR3 coding DNA: TGTGCCACCAGAGGGGACAGGGACGAGCAGTACTTC.

There are many counts of this clonotype. The chain recombines TRBV5-1 with TRBJ2-7; the D is unclear. CDR3 length equals 14 residues. Germline CDR1 SGHRS, CDR2 YFSETQ. Deletions cut 4 bases from V and 5 bases from J, with 16 bases between. The CDR3 sequence is CASSRDLSVHEQYF. The CDR3 DNA is TGCGCCAGCAGCAGGGATTTGAGCGTCCACGAGCAGTACTTC.

V and J are TRBV4-3 and TRBJ2-3; the D gene is possibly TRBD2 (6 bases). The ends were cut back, 2 bases at V and 0 bases at J, with 9 bases in the middle. The CDR3 has 15 amino acids. CDR1 and CDR2 from the germline V gene are LGHNA and YSLEER. CDR3: CASSQMGGSTDTQYF. CDR3 nucleotides: TGCGCCAGCAGCCAAATGGGAGGTAGCACAGATACGCAGTATTTT.

The chain has TRBV12-3 or TRBV12-4 and TRBJ2-7, with D possibly being TRBD1 (5 bases). The V gene lost 4 bases and the J gene lost 2 bases, with 9 bases spanning the gap. The CDR3 totals 13 residues. The CDR3 bases are TGTGCCAGCAGTTGGGGCTTCACCTACGAGCAGTACTTC. Its protein product is CASSWGFTYEQYF.

This chain uses TRBV29-1 with TRBJ1-1, with 7 bases lining up with TRBD1. Germline V gives CDR1 SQVTM, CDR2 ANQGSEA. The CDR3 is 11 residues long. With 4 bases clipped from V and 10 bases from J, the junction kept 6 bases outside the gene matches. The CDR3 bases are TGCAGCGTTGGGGGCAGGGGGACAGCTTTCTTT. Translated, it gives CSVGGRGTAFF.

The rearrangement uses TRBV6-2 or TRBV6-3 and TRBJ2-3; unclear D gene. The V gene's germline CDR1 is MNHEY and CDR2 SVGEGT. The CDR3 sequence is 15 residues long. Trimming took 6 bases from V and 6 from J, leaving 19 bases between them. CDR3 protein: CASRAYSPKEDTQYF. DNA of the CDR3: TGTGCCAGCAGAGCATACTCGCCCAAAGAGGATACGCAGTATTTT.

This clonotype was found a few times. The rearrangement joins TRBV24-1 to TRBJ2-2; D remains unclear. The CDR3 length is 12 residues. Germline assignment: CDR1 KGHDR and CDR2 SFDVKD. V lost 10 bases, J lost 5 bases, and 10 bases lay in between. CDR3 DNA sequence: TGTGCCACTCAAAGAGAGACCGGGGAGCTGTTTTTT. Amino acids: CATQRETGELFF.

Many counts were recorded for this clonotype. This chain connects TRBV7-9 to TRBJ1-6; D perhaps matches TRBD1 (6 bases). Germline V gives CDR1 SEHNR, CDR2 FQNEAQ (reference sequence). The CDR3 is 14 amino acids. V lost 11 bases and J lost 9, with 20 bases in between. DNA for the CDR3: TGTGCCTGCCAGGGGTCTTGGCGGGGTTCACCCCTCCACTTT. Protein: CACQGSWRGSPLHF.

V is TRBV9 and J is TRBJ2-3, with TRBD2 identical over 8 bases. This CDR3 comprises 16 residues. Germline-derived CDR1 and CDR2 are SGDLS and YYNGEE. With 4 bases clipped from V and 2 bases from J, the junction kept 9 bases outside the gene matches. In DNA, the CDR3 is TGTGCCAGCAGCTCAAAGGCGGGGGGACTCACAGATACGCAGTATTTT. It specifies CASSSKAGGLTDTQYF. Full variable domain (rest looked up from reference TRBV9 and TRBJ2-3): DSGVTQTPKHLITATGQRVTLRCSPRSGDLSVYWYQQSLDQGLQFLIQYYNGEERAKGNILERFSAQQFPDLHSELNLSSLELGDSALYFCASSSKAGGLTDTQYFGPGTRLTVL.

This clonotype was picked up a small number of times. This chain uses TRBV25-1 with TRBJ2-3, with D unclear. Germline-derived CDR1 and CDR2 are MGHDK and SYGVNS. The CDR3 is made up of 15 amino acids. Trimming stripped 6 bases from V and 1 base from J, with 14 bases between. CDR3 in amino acids: CASRALVGGTDTQYF. The CDR3 DNA reads as TGTGCCAGCAGAGCATTAGTAGGAGGCACAGATACGCAGTATTTT.